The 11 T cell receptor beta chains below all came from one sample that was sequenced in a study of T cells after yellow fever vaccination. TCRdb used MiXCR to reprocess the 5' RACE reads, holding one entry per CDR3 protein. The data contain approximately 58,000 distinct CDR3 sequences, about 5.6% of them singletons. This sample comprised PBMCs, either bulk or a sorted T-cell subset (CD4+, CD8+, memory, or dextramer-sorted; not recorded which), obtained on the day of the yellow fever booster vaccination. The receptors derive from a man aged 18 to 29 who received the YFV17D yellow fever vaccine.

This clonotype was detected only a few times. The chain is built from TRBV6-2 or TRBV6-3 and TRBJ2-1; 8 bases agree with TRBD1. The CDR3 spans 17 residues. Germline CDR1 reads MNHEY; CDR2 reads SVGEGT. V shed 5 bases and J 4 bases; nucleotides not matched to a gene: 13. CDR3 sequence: CASSPLPRGPGYNEQFF. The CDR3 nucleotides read TGTGCCAGCAGTCCGCTACCCAGGGGGCCTGGGTACAATGAGCAGTTCTTC.

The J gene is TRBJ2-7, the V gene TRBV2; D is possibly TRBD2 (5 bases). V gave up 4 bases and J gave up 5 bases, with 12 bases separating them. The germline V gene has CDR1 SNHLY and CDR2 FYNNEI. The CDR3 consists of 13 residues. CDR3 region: CASSGTGWDEQYF. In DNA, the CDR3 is TGTGCCAGCAGTGGGACGGGGTGGGACGAGCAGTACTTC.

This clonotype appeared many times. The DNA for the CDR3 is TGCGCCAGCAGCCATCAATCTACACCGAACACTGAAGCTTTCTTT. It encodes CASSHQSTPNTEAFF. The gene calls are TRBV4-3 and TRBJ1-1; D ambiguous. This CDR3 has 15 residues. Germline values: CDR1 LGHNA, CDR2 YSLEER. Trimming removed 3 bases from V and 1 base from J, with 12 bases in between.

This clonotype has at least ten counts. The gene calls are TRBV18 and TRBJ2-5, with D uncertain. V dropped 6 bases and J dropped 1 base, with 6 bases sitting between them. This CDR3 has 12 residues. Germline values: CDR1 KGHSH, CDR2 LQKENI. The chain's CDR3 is CASSPPQETQYF. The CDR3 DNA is TGTGCCAGCTCTCCTCCCCAAGAGACCCAGTACTTC.

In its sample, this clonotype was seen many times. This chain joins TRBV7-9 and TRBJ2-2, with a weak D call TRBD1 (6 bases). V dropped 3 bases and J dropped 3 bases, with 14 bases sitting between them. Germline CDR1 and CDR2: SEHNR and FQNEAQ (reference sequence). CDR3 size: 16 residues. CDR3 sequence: CASSFRDTTYTGELFF. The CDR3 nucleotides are TGTGCCAGCAGCTTTCGGGACACGACGTACACCGGGGAGCTGTTTTTT.

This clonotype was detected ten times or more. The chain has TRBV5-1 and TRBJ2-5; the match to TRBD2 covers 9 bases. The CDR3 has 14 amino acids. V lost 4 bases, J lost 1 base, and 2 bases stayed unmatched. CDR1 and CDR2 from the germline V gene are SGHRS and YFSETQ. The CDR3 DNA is TGCGCCAGCAGCACGCGGGGGGGCCAAGAGACCCAGTACTTC. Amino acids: CASSTRGGQETQYF.

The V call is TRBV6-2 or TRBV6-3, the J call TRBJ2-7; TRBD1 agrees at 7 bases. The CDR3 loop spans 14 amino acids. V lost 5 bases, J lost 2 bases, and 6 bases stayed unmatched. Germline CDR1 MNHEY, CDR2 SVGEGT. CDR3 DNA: TGTGCCAGCAGTCAGGACAGGTTCCCCTACGAGCAGTACGTC. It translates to CASSQDRFPYEQYV.

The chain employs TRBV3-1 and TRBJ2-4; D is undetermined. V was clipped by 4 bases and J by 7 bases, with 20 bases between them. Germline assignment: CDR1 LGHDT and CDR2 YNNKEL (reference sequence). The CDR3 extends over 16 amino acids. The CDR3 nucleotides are TGTGCCAGCAGCCTAGCCTCGGCCTCCAGGTGGAACATTCAGTACTTC. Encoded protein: CASSLASASRWNIQYF.

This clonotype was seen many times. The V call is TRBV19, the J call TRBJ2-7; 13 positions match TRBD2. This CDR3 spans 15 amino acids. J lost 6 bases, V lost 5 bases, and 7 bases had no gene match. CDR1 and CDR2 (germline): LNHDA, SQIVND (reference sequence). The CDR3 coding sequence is TGTGCCAGTAGTTCCCGACTAGCGGGGGGTTTCGAGCAGTACTTC. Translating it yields CASSSRLAGGFEQYF. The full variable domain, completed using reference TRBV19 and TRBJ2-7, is DGGITQSPKYLFRKEGQNVTLSCEQNLNHDAMYWYRQDPGQGLRLIYYSQIVNDFQKGDIAEGYSVSREKKESFPLTVTSAQKNPTAFYLCASSSRLAGGFEQYFGPGTRLTVT.

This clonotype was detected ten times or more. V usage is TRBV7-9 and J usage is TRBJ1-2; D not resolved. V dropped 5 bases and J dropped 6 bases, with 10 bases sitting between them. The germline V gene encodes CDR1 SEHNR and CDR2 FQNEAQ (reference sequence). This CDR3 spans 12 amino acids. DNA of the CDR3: TGTGCCAGCAGCCCAGCCCAGGATGGCTACACCTTC. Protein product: CASSPAQDGYTF.

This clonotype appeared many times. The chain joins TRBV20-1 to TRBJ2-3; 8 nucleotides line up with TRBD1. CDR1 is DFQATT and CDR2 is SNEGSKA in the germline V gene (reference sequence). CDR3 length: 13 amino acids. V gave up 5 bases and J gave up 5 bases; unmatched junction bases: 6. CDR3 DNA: TGCAGTGCTGAAGGCAGGGGGCAAGATACGCAGTATTTT. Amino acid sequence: CSAEGRGQDTQYF.